This T cell receptor beta chain derives from a study of Ad26.COV2.S vaccination and SARS-CoV-2 variants. The wider study: Participant was drawn from the COV1001 Ad26.COV2.S trial arm. Recipients of Ad26.COV2.S got it intramuscularly, once or twice 56 days apart. Study-wide results and caveats: Spike-specific TCR breadth in vaccine recipients exceeded that seen in placebo recipients. Analyses that measured TCR breadth and depth may have underestimated total T cell responses.

The treatment was: 15 to 20 received Ad26.COV2.S at low or high dose, single or two shots; a few received placebo; per-sample allocation not given. At day 63 after the first vaccine or placebo injection, samples were drawn. Sequencing used immunoSEQ multiplex PCR; TCRdb keeps in-frame clones, though not all of them. This sample has 440,000 or so clones, with less than 95% found just once. This CDR3 contains 20 residues. About this clone itself: The antigen is undetermined.

This receptor was taken from a person aged 18 to 65 who received the Ad26.COV2.S COVID-19 vaccine or a placebo. The sample consisted of peripheral blood, taken in a trial of Ad26.COV2.S vaccine versus placebo. The chain has TRBV21-1 and TRBJ2-7. TRBV21-1 is reported as a pseudogene. The CDR3 DNA reads as TGTGCCAGCAGCAAAAGGTTGTTGGGAAGGGACCCCTGGGGTTCCTACGAGCAGTACTTC. It yields the protein CASSKRLLGRDPWGSYEQYF.